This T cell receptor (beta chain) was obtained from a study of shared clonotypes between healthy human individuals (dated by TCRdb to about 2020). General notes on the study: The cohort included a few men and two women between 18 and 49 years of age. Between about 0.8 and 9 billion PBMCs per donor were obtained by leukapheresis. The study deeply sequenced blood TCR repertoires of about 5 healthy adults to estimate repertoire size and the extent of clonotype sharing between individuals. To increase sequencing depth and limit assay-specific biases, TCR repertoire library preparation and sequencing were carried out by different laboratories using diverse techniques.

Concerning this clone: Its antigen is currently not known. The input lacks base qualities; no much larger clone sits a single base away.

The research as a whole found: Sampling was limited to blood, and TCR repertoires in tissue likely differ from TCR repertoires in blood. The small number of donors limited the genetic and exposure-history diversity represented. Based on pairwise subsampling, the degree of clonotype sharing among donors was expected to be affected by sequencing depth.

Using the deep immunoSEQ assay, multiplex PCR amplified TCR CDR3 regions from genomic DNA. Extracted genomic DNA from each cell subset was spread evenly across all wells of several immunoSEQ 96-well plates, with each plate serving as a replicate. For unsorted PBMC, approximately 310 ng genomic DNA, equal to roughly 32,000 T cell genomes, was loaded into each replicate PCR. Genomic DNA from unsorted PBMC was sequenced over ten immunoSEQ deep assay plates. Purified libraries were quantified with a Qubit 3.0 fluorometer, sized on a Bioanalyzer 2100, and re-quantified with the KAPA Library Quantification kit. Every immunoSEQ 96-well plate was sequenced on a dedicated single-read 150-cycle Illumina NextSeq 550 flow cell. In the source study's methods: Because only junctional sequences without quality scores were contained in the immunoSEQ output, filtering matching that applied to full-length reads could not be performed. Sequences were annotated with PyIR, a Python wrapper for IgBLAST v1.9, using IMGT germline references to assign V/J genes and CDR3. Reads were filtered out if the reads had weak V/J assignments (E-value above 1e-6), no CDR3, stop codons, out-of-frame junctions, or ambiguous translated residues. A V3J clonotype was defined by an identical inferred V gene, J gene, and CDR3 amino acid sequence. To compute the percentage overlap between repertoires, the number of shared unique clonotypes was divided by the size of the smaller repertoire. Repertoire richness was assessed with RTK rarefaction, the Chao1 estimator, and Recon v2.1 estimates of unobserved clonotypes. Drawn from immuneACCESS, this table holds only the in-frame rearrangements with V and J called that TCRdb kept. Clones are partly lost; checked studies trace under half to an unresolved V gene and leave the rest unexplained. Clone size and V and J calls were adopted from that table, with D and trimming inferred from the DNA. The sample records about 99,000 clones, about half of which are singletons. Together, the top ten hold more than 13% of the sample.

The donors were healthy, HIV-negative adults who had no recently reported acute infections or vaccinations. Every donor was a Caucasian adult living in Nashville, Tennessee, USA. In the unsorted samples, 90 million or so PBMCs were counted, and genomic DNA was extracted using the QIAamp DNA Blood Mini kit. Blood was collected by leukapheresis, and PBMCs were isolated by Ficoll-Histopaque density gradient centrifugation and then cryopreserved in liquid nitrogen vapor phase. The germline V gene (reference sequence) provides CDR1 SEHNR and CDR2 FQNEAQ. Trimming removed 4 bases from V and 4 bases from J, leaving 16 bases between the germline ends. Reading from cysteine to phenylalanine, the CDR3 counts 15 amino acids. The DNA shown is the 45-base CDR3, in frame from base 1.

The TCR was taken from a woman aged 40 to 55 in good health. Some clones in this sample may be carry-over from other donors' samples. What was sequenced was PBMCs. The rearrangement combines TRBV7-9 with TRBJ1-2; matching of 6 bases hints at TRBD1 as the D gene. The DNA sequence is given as TGTGCCAGCAGCTGGCCGGGAAGGGGGATCTATGGCTACACCTTC. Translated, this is CASSWPGRGIYGYTF.